Each of the 9 T cell receptor beta chains below was sequenced from the same sample in a study of control samples from healthy donors and cancer patients. Data came from immunoSEQ multiplex PCR; TCRdb stores just in-frame clones and leaves some out. The sample lists some 95,000 clones; 75% to 85% were seen once. Material: blood. All receptors come from a woman aged 30 to 39 in good health.

The rearrangement links TRBV5-4 to TRBJ2-1, with D perhaps being TRBD1 or TRBD2 (6 bases each). Trimming took off 3 bases at V and 8 bases at J, with 21 bases between the two ends. Germline loops: CDR1 SGHNT, CDR2 YYREEE (reference sequence). The length of the CDR3 is 16 residues. The CDR3 protein is CASSSLDGGKWDEQFF. The CDR3 region has the DNA TGTGCCAGCAGCTCCCTTGACGGGGGCAAATGGGATGAGCAGTTCTTC. Supplemented by reference TRBV5-4 and TRBJ2-1, the full variable domain reads ETGVTQSPTHLIKTRGQQVTLRCSSQSGHNTVSWYQQALGQGPQFIFQYYREEENGRGNFPPRFSGLQFPNYSSELNVNALELDDSALYLCASSSLDGGKWDEQFFGPGTRLTVL.

In its sample, this clone was seen a few times. The chain recombines TRBV3-1 (or the pseudogene TRBV3-2) with TRBJ1-4; no clear D. The CDR3 is 14 amino acids. Per germline, CDR1 LGHDT and CDR2 YNNKEL (reference sequence). The V end lost 2 bases, the J end lost 7 bases, and 11 bases lay between the germline ends. CDR3 residues: CASSQRGWSEKLFF. CDR3 DNA sequence: TGTGCCAGCAGCCAACGGGGATGGAGTGAAAAACTGTTTTTT.

This clone was observed once. The chain is built from TRBV14 and TRBJ2-5; TRBD2 agrees at 7 bases. Germline V gene lookup returns CDR1 SGHDN and CDR2 FVKESK. This CDR3 contains 15 residues. The V gene end was trimmed by 3 bases and the J gene end by 9 bases; junction bases not matched to a gene: 13. CDR3 in amino acids: CASSQRAGTGGAQYF. CDR3 sequence (DNA): TGTGCCAGCAGCCAGAGAGCGGGAACCGGTGGAGCCCAGTACTTC. Using reference TRBV14 and TRBJ2-5 for the parts outside the CDR3, the full variable domain is EAGVTQFPSHSVIEKGQTVTLRCDPISGHDNLYWYRRVMGKEIKFLLHFVKESKQDESGMPNNRFLAERTGGTYSTLKVQPAELEDSGVYFCASSQRAGTGGAQYFGPGTRLLVL.

Only one count was recorded for this clone. This sequence joins TRBV19 and TRBJ2-3, with TRBD2 matching 9 bases. The V gene's germline CDR1 is LNHDA and CDR2 SQIVND (reference sequence). V shed 4 bases and J 5 bases; nucleotides not matched to a gene: 10. This CDR3 region has 16 residues. The CDR3 DNA reads TGTGCCAGTAGTACTGGGACTAGCTGGGTTGGAGATACGCAGTATTTT. Translated: CASSTGTSWVGDTQYF. Combining the CDR3 with reference TRBV19 and TRBJ2-3 gives the whole variable domain DGGITQSPKYLFRKEGQNVTLSCEQNLNHDAMYWYRQDPGQGLRLIYYSQIVNDFQKGDIAEGYSVSREKKESFPLTVTSAQKNPTAFYLCASSTGTSWVGDTQYFGPGTRLTVL.

The chain is built from TRBV10-2 and TRBJ2-1; D is possibly TRBD1 (6 bases). The CDR3 runs to 13 residues. V was pared by 11 bases and J by 7 bases, with 18 bases between. CDR1 and CDR2 (germline): WSHSY, SAAADI. CDR3 sequence: CAGGGGPRNEQFF. CDR3 DNA sequence: TGCGCCGGGGGCGGCGGACCGAGGAATGAGCAGTTCTTC.

This clone was counted a single time. The chain couples TRBV7-2 to TRBJ2-7; no clear D gene. V was trimmed by 1 base and J by 8 bases, leaving 12 bases between them. The CDR3 spans 13 residues. The germline gives CDR1 SGHTA, CDR2 FQGNSA. CDR3 loop: CASSLDFTGKQYF. The CDR3 nucleotides are TGTGCCAGCAGCTTAGATTTTACCGGAAAGCAGTACTTC. Full variable domain (outside the CDR3, taken from reference TRBV7-2 and TRBJ2-7): GAGVSQSPSNKVTEKGKDVELRCDPISGHTALYWYRQSLGQGLEFLIYFQGNSAPDKSGLPSDRFSAERTGGSVSTLTIQRTQQEDSAVYLCASSLDFTGKQYFGPGTRLTVT.

The chain recombines TRBV9 with TRBJ1-3; the D is unclear. The CDR3 runs to 14 residues. Trimming pared 3 bases from V and 0 bases from J, leaving 7 bases between. Germline V lookup: CDR1 SGDLS, CDR2 YYNGEE. CDR3 coding DNA: TGTGCCAGCAGCGGAGGCTACTCTGGAAACACCATATATTTT. Protein: CASSGGYSGNTIYF. The complete variable domain, with remaining parts taken from reference TRBV9 and TRBJ1-3, reads DSGVTQTPKHLITATGQRVTLRCSPRSGDLSVYWYQQSLDQGLQFLIQYYNGEERAKGNILERFSAQQFPDLHSELNLSSLELGDSALYFCASSGGYSGNTIYFGEGSWLTVV.

Here the CDR3 reads CASSQGGYNEQFF. The CDR3 DNA reads as TGTGCCAGCAGTCAGGGGGGCTACAATGAGCAGTTCTTC. The chain is built from TRBV9 and TRBJ2-1, with D possibly matching TRBD1 (7 bases). V shed 5 bases and J shed 3 bases, with 9 bases lying between them. Germline loops: CDR1 SGDLS, CDR2 YYNGEE. The CDR3 has 13 amino acids.

V usage is TRBV19 and J usage is TRBJ2-2, with 11 positions matching TRBD1. Trimming cost V 7 bases and J 8 bases; bases outside gene matches: 9. The CDR3 extends over 15 amino acids. Looked up from germline, CDR1 is LNHDA and CDR2 is SQIVND (reference sequence). CDR3: CASNSRTGGRGELFF. DNA of the CDR3: TGTGCCAGTAATTCCAGGACAGGGGGCCGGGGGGAGCTGTTTTTT.